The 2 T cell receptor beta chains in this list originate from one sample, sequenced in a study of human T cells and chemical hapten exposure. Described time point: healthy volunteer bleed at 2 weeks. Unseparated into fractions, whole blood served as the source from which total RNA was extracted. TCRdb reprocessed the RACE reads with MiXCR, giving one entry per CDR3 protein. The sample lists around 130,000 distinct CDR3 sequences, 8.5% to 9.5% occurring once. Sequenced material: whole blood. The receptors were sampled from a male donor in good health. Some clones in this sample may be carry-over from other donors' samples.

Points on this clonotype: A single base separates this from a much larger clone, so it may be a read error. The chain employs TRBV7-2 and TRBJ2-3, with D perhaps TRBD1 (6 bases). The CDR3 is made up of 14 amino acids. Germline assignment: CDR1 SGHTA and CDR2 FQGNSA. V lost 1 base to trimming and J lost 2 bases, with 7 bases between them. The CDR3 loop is CASSLGQDTDTQYF. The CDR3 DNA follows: TGTGCCAGCAGCTTAGGACAGGACACAGATACGCAGTATTTT. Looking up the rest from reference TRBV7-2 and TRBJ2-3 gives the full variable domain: GAGVSQSPSNKVTEKGKDVELRCDPISGHTALYWYRQSLGQGLEFLIYFQGNSAPDKSGLPSDRFSAERTGGSVSTLTIQRTQQEDSAVYLCASSLGQDTDTQYFGPGTRLTVL.

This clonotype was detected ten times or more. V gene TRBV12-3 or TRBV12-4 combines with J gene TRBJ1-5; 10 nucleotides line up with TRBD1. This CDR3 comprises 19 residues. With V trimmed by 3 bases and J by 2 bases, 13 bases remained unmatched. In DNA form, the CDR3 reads TGTGCCAGCAGTTTCTATCACTGGGACAGGGGAGTGGGCAATCAGCCCCAGCATTTT. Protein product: CASSFYHWDRGVGNQPQHF.